Below, 20 T cell receptor beta chains from the same sample are listed, as sequenced in a study of cytomegalovirus exposure and HLA in healthy donors. The study ran its PCR with 60 Vbeta and 13 Jbeta primers. The assay was immunoSEQ multiplex PCR, and TCRdb's table has in-frame clones only and misses some. Of approximately 130,000 clones in the sample, 77% were seen once. The sample consisted of PBMCs. Source of these receptors: a woman aged 35 to 49 in good health and CMV-seronegative.

The chain recombines TRBV6-1 with TRBJ1-2; the match to TRBD1 covers 7 bases. The CDR3 has 15 residues. The trim removed 2 bases at V and 2 bases at J, leaving 5 bases unmatched. CDR1 is MNHNS and CDR2 is SASEGT in the germline V gene. This CDR3 reads CASSELGRGNYGYTF. CDR3 nucleotide sequence: TGTGCCAGCAGTGAACTCGGCAGGGGGAACTATGGCTACACCTTC.

The chain couples TRBV5-6 to TRBJ1-2, with 10 bases aligning to TRBD1. The CDR3 is 14 residues long. The V and J ends lost 3 bases and 8 bases, in that order; junction bases with no gene match: 7. Looked up from germline, CDR1 is SGHDT and CDR2 is YYEEEE. The CDR3 protein is CASSSGTGALGYTF. CDR3 in DNA: TGTGCCAGCAGCTCCGGGACAGGGGCTCTCGGCTACACCTTC. The full variable domain, completed using reference TRBV5-6 and TRBJ1-2, is DAGVTQSPTHLIKTRGQQVTLRCSPKSGHDTVSWYQQALGQGPQFIFQYYEEEERQRGNFPDRFSGHQFPNYSSELNVNALLLGDSALYLCASSSGTGALGYTFGSGTRLTVV.

V usage is TRBV19 and J usage is TRBJ1-6; a weak D match, TRBD1 (6 bases). The V gene lost 5 bases and the J gene lost 0 bases, with 14 bases spanning the gap. The germline gives CDR1 LNHDA, CDR2 SQIVND (reference sequence). The CDR3 has 17 amino acids. The CDR3 sequence is CASSPRQVSSYNSPLHF. CDR3 coding DNA: TGTGCCAGTAGTCCGAGACAGGTGTCCTCCTATAATTCACCCCTCCACTTT.

This clone was counted a few times. The chain uses TRBV6-5 and TRBJ1-1, with 8 bases identical to TRBD1. The CDR3 is made up of 15 amino acids. V was clipped by 0 bases and J by 2 bases; unmatched bases: 2. Germline V gene lookup returns CDR1 MNHEY and CDR2 SVGAGI. The CDR3 loop reads CASSYSTGANTEAFF. The CDR3 DNA reads as TGTGCCAGCAGTTACTCGACAGGGGCTAACACTGAAGCTTTCTTT.

The table lists this clone with a few counts. The J gene is TRBJ2-7, the V gene TRBV7-9; 7 bases fit TRBD1. CDR1 SEHNR and CDR2 FQNEAQ come from the germline V gene (reference sequence). The CDR3 is 13 residues long. V lost 8 bases and J lost 2; bases outside the gene matches: 6. The CDR3 DNA sequence: TGTGCCAGCCATCGACAGGGAGCCTACGAGCAGTACTTC. It encodes CASHRQGAYEQYF. Based on the CDR3 plus reference TRBV7-9 and TRBJ2-7, the full variable domain is DTGVSQNPRHKITKRGQNVTFRCDPISEHNRLYWYRQTLGQGPEFLTYFQNEAQLEKSRLLSDRFSAERPKGSFSTLEIQRTEQGDSAMYLCASHRQGAYEQYFGPGTRLTVT.

The V and J genes are TRBV27 and TRBJ2-1; D may be TRBD1 (6 bases). V shed 5 bases and J shed 5 bases, with 10 bases lying between them. The CDR3 sequence is 13 residues long. Germline CDR1 is MNHEY and CDR2 is SMNVEV (reference sequence). CDR3 nucleotides: TGTGCCAGCAGTCGGGACACGAACAATGAGCAGTTCTTC. Protein: CASSRDTNNEQFF.

This chain connects TRBV18 to TRBJ1-2, with D tentatively TRBD1 (5 bases). Per germline, CDR1 KGHSH and CDR2 LQKENI. Trimming pared 4 bases from V and 4 bases from J, leaving 13 bases between. The CDR3 is 14 residues long. The CDR3 nucleotides read TGTGCCAGCTCACAACAAGTGACAGTCTATGGCTACACCTTC. It encodes CASSQQVTVYGYTF.

The chain recombines TRBV7-9 with TRBJ2-3; possible D gene TRBD2, 6 bases. Trimming took 1 base from V and 5 from J, leaving 10 bases between them. In germline, CDR1 is SEHNR, CDR2 FQNEAQ (reference sequence). CDR3 length: 14 residues. As DNA, the CDR3 is TGTGCCAGCAGCTTAGAGACTAGGGTAGATACGCAGTATTTT. It is translated as CASSLETRVDTQYF.

This rearrangement joins TRBV5-1 to TRBJ1-2; maybe TRBD1 (5 bases). Germline CDR1 SGHRS, CDR2 YFSETQ. Trimming stripped 3 bases from V and 3 bases from J, with 12 bases between. The CDR3 has 14 residues. The chain's CDR3 is CASSSQGGDYGYTF. For the CDR3, the DNA is TGCGCCAGCAGCTCCCAGGGAGGGGACTATGGCTACACCTTC.

In its sample, this clone was seen once. J is TRBJ1-4 and V is TRBV9; a possible D gene is TRBD1 (6 bases). CDR1 and CDR2 from the germline V gene are SGDLS and YYNGEE. V was pared by 2 bases and J by 8 bases, with 10 bases between. The length of the CDR3 is 13 residues. CDR3 in amino acids: CASSVSDREKLFF. Here the CDR3 DNA reads TGTGCCAGCAGCGTCTCCGACAGGGAAAAACTGTTTTTT.

Here the CDR3 reads CASSLAGVVAPLHF. The CDR3 DNA is TGTGCCAGCAGCTTAGCAGGGGTCGTGGCACCCCTCCACTTT. The chain employs TRBV7-8 and TRBJ1-6; D is possibly TRBD1 (5 bases). V was trimmed by 0 bases and J by 11 bases, leaving 11 bases between them. The CDR3 has 14 residues. CDR1 is SGHVS, CDR2 FQNEAQ, per germline. The variable domain in full, completed from reference TRBV7-8 and TRBJ1-6, reads GAGVSQSPRYKVAKRGQDVALRCDPISGHVSLFWYQQALGQGPEFLTYFQNEAQLDKSGLPSDRFFAERPEGSVSTLKIQRTQQEDSAVYLCASSLAGVVAPLHFGNGTRLTVT.

This clone came up a few times. CDR3 bases: TGTGCCACCAGCAGAGATTCCAGGGGCCCCTACGAGCAGTACTTC. It codes for CATSRDSRGPYEQYF. The genes are TRBV15 and TRBJ2-7; a possible D gene is TRBD1 (6 bases). The V gene's germline CDR1 is LNHNV and CDR2 YYDKDF (reference sequence). CDR3 length: 15 residues. Trimming took off 0 bases at V and 2 bases at J, with 11 bases between the two ends. Full variable domain (rest looked up from reference TRBV15 and TRBJ2-7): DAMVIQNPRYQVTQFGKPVTLSCSQTLNHNVMYWYQQKSSQAPKLLFHYYDKDFNNEADTPDNFQSRRPNTSFCFLDIRSPGLGDTAMYLCATSRDSRGPYEQYFGPGTRLTVT.

The chain links TRBV5-4 to TRBJ1-2, with 8 bases fitting TRBD1. The CDR3 is 16 amino acids. V shed 0 bases, J shed 5 bases, and the junction held 9 bases outside the gene matches. Germline CDR1 SGHNT, CDR2 YYREEE (reference sequence). The CDR3 protein is CASSLGQGTGLYGYTF. The CDR3 nucleotides read TGTGCCAGCAGCTTGGGACAGGGGACTGGATTGTATGGCTACACCTTC.

This rearrangement joins TRBV12-5 to TRBJ1-5; 8 bases are shared with TRBD1. The V segment lost 7 bases and the J segment 6 bases; nucleotides outside the gene matches: 11. CDR1 and CDR2 from the germline V gene are LGHNT and FRNRAP. CDR3 length: 15 amino acids. CDR3 in amino acids: CASAPDRGRRQPQHF. Written as DNA, the CDR3 is TGTGCTAGTGCCCCAGACAGGGGTCGACGTCAGCCCCAGCATTTT.

As concerns this clone: A read error may produce the germline difference seen at one junction end. This chain joins TRBV6-6 and TRBJ1-2; 9 bases are a match to TRBD1. Per germline, CDR1 MNHNY and CDR2 SVGAGI (reference sequence). There are 15 residues in the CDR3. The CDR3 nucleotides are TGTGCCAGCAGTTACTGGGGACAGGGTAACCATGGCTACACCTTC. This translates into CASSYWGQGNHGYTF.

This clone was observed a single time. The chain is built from TRBV10-3 and TRBJ2-3; 14 bases agree with TRBD2. V was clipped by 6 bases and J by 2 bases; unmatched bases: 13. Per germline, CDR1 ENHRY and CDR2 SYGVKD. This CDR3 is 19 amino acids long. The CDR3 spells CAISLSGTSGGKNTDTQYF. The CDR3 bases are TGTGCCATCAGCTTATCCGGGACTAGCGGGGGCAAGAACACAGATACGCAGTATTTT.

This chain joins TRBV5-4 and TRBJ1-1; 7 positions agree with TRBD1. The germline gives CDR1 SGHNT, CDR2 YYREEE (reference sequence). Unmatched junction bases numbered 7, after V lost 4 bases and J lost 1 base. This CDR3 spans 15 amino acids. The chain's CDR3 is CASSPGGRSNTEAFF. The CDR3 coding sequence is TGTGCCAGCAGCCCAGGGGGACGATCGAACACTGAAGCTTTCTTT.

This chain links TRBV4-3 with TRBJ1-6, with TRBD1 identical over 10 bases. The V gene's germline CDR1 is LGHNA and CDR2 YSLEER. This CDR3 region has 16 residues. The J segment lost 6 bases and the V segment lost 2 bases, leaving 4 bases of the junction unmatched. CDR3 in DNA: TGCGCCAGCAGCCAAATCGGGGACAGGGGTAATTCACCCCTCCACTTT. This gives the protein CASSQIGDRGNSPLHF.

The chain recombines TRBV30 with TRBJ1-4; tentative D call: TRBD1 (5 bases). Trimming stripped 2 bases from V and 3 bases from J, with 10 bases between. CDR1 and CDR2 (germline): GTSNPN, SVGIG (reference sequence). The CDR3 is 14 residues long. The CDR3 sequence is CAWSLDSANEKLFF. The CDR3, as DNA: TGTGCCTGGAGTCTAGACAGTGCTAATGAAAAACTGTTTTTT. Full variable domain (rest looked up from reference TRBV30 and TRBJ1-4): SQTIHQWPATLVQPVGSPLSLECTVEGTSNPNLYWYRQAAGRGLQLLFYSVGIGQISSEVPQNLSASRPQDRQFILSSKKLLLSDSGFYLCAWSLDSANEKLFFGSGTQLSVL.

The rearrangement links TRBV29-1 to TRBJ2-1, with 7 bases fitting TRBD2. The length of the CDR3 is 18 residues. Trimming removed 5 bases from V and 0 bases from J; junction bases left unmatched: 16. Germline lookup yields CDR1 SQVTM and CDR2 ANQGSEA. DNA of the CDR3: TGCAGCGTTAGGAGGAGACTAGCCTCTGACAGCTCCTACAATGAGCAGTTCTTC. Its translation: CSVRRRLASDSSYNEQFF.